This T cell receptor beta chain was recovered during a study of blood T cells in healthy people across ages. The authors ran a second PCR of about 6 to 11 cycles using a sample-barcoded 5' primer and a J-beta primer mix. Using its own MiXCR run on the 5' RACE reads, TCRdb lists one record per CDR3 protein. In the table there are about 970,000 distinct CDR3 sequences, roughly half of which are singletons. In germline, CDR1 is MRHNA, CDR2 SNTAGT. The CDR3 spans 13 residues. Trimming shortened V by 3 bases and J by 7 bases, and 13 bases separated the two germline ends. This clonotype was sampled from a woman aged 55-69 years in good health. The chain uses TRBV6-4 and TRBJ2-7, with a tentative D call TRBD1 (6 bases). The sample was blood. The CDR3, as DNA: TGTGCCAGCAGTGAATCTCGAGGGGGTGAGCAGTACTTC. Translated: CASSESRGGEQYF.